These 21 T cell receptor beta chains were sequenced from one sample in a study of control samples from healthy donors and cancer patients (dated by TCRdb to about 2020). The library was built by means of the immunoSEQ multiplex PCR assay. TCRdb obtained this table from immuneACCESS and retained in-frame rearrangements with V and J assigned. These tables miss some clones; where compared with another copy, unresolved V genes account for less than half of the shortfall, and the remainder is unexplained. The sample table lists tens of thousands of clones, around 94% of them with a count of one. 0.65% to 0.95% of the sample belongs to the ten largest clones. Sequences were obtained from PBMCs. The source is a man under 40 with colorectal cancer.

The CDR3 sequence is CASSYSIPSTNEKLFF. The DNA for the CDR3 is TGTGCCAGCAGTTACTCGATTCCGAGTACTAATGAAAAACTGTTTTTT. The chain combines TRBV6-5 with TRBJ1-4; D gene ambiguous. Germline V gene lookup returns CDR1 MNHEY and CDR2 SVGAGI. V lost 0 bases to trimming and J lost 2 bases, with 10 bases between them. The CDR3 is made up of 16 amino acids.

The genes are TRBV19 and TRBJ2-2; 9 nucleotides align to TRBD2. J lost 5 bases, V lost 5 bases, and 6 bases had no gene match. The CDR3 runs to 15 residues. CDR1 is LNHDA and CDR2 is SQIVND in the germline V gene (reference sequence). CDR3 DNA: TGTGCCAGTAGTGCCGGGACTAGCATGACCGGGGAGCTGTTTTTT. Amino acids: CASSAGTSMTGELFF.

This chain joins TRBV21-1 and TRBJ2-1. TRBV21-1 corresponds to a pseudogene. The length of the CDR3 is 14 residues. The CDR3: CASSKSIGAREQFF. In nucleotides, the CDR3 is TGTGCCAGCAGCAAGAGCATCGGGGCGCGGGAGCAGTTCTTC.

This sequence joins TRBV6-5 and TRBJ2-2; D is possibly TRBD2 (5 bases). This CDR3 has 13 amino acids. V was clipped by 6 bases and J by 4 bases, with 9 bases between them. Per the germline V gene, CDR1 is MNHEY and CDR2 is SVGAGI. The CDR3 bases are TGTGCCAGCAGGGGAGCCCTCACCGGGGAGCTGTTTTTT. Residues: CASRGALTGELFF.

The chain recombines TRBV24-1 with TRBJ2-7; 9 positions match TRBD1. V shed 8 bases and J 7 bases; nucleotides not matched to a gene: 23. Germline CDR1 is KGHDR and CDR2 is SFDVKD. The CDR3 length is 18 residues. DNA for the CDR3: TGTGCCACCATCTGGGGCTTGCCGGGGGGACAGGGTACTAGGGAGCAGTACGTC. Translation gives CATIWGLPGGQGTREQYV.

This chain connects TRBV27 to TRBJ2-7; D is unresolved. CDR1 MNHEY and CDR2 SMNVEV come from the germline V gene (reference sequence). Trimming cost V 6 bases and J 1 base, with 10 bases left between them. This CDR3 comprises 13 residues. The CDR3 DNA is TGTGCCAGCAGCCCCCCCGGGTCCTACGAGCAGTACTTC. It is translated as CASSPPGSYEQYF.

V usage is TRBV10-2 and J usage is TRBJ2-3; D is uncertain. CDR3 size: 15 residues. Germline V gives CDR1 WSHSY, CDR2 SAAADI. V was cut by 6 bases and J by 4 bases, with 17 bases left in between. In nucleotides, the CDR3 is TGCGCCAGCAGCCCGGACGGTAGTCGCGCAGATACGCAGTATTTT. It translates to CASSPDGSRADTQYF.

As for this clone: At one end the junction does not follow the germline gene, possibly because of a read error. The genes are TRBV19 and TRBJ2-7, with D tentatively TRBD1 (5 bases). Germline loops: CDR1 LNHDA, CDR2 SQIVND (reference sequence). This CDR3 spans 12 amino acids. CDR3: CASSIPDRAPTF. DNA of the CDR3: TGTGCCAGTAGTATCCCCGACAGAGCTCCTACCTTC.

V and J are TRBV9 and TRBJ2-1, with 9 bases fitting TRBD1. The CDR3 consists of 18 residues. Germline V gives CDR1 SGDLS, CDR2 YYNGEE. Unmatched junction bases numbered 17, after V lost 4 bases and J lost 6 bases. CDR3 region: CASSPPRDRERPINEQFF. DNA for the CDR3: TGTGCCAGCAGCCCCCCCCGGGACAGGGAAAGGCCTATCAATGAGCAGTTCTTC.

This rearrangement joins TRBV30 to TRBJ1-2; D gene ambiguous. The V and J ends lost 3 bases and 4 bases respectively, with 15 bases between them. This CDR3 contains 14 residues. Germline V gives CDR1 GTSNPN, CDR2 SVGIG (reference sequence). CDR3 coding DNA: TGTGCCTGGAGCGACCCCAGATTCCCCTATGGCTACACCTTC. Its translation: CAWSDPRFPYGYTF.

The chain employs TRBV2 and TRBJ1-4; TRBD1 might be the D (5 bases). CDR3 length: 15 amino acids. Deletions cut 1 base from V and 8 bases from J, with 14 bases between. Germline assignment: CDR1 SNHLY and CDR2 FYNNEI. The CDR3 nucleotides are TGTGCCAGCAGTGAAGTACAGGCCGTTGGGGAAAAACTGTTTTTT. Translation: CASSEVQAVGEKLFF.

This clone appeared once. The chain combines TRBV6-2 or TRBV6-3 with TRBJ2-7, with D possibly being TRBD1 or TRBD2 (5 bases each). CDR3 length: 14 residues. V dropped 2 bases and J dropped 6 bases, with 14 bases sitting between them. Germline V gene lookup returns CDR1 MNHEY and CDR2 SVGEGT. The CDR3 spells CASSYPGASSEQYF. In nucleotides, the CDR3 is TGTGCCAGCAGTTACCCCGGGGCAAGCTCCGAGCAGTACTTC.

This chain connects TRBV2 to TRBJ2-7; 7 nucleotides agree with TRBD1. Germline assignment: CDR1 SNHLY and CDR2 FYNNEI. V was pared by 8 bases and J by 3 bases, with 7 bases of the junction left unmatched. The CDR3 extends over 13 amino acids. CDR3 amino acids: CASQTGRNYEQYV. The DNA of the CDR3 is TGTGCCAGCCAGACAGGGAGAAACTACGAGCAGTACGTC.

This chain uses TRBV4-3 with TRBJ1-1; D uncertain. CDR3 length: 14 residues. The V end lost 0 bases, the J end lost 1 base, and 6 bases lay between the germline ends. CDR1 is LGHNA, CDR2 YSLEER, per germline. The CDR3 spells CASSQERQNTEAFF. The CDR3 coding sequence is TGCGCCAGCAGCCAAGAACGTCAGAACACTGAAGCTTTCTTT.

This chain links TRBV5-6 with TRBJ1-3; 7 bases agree with TRBD1. With 1 base clipped from V and 3 bases from J, the junction kept 7 bases outside the gene matches. This CDR3 comprises 16 residues. The V gene's germline CDR1 is SGHDT and CDR2 YYEEEE. CDR3 DNA: TGTGCCAGCAGCTTGTGGACAGGAGCGGGTGGAAACACCATATATTTT. Translation: CASSLWTGAGGNTIYF.

V usage is TRBV2 and J usage is TRBJ2-3; TRBD1 matches 10 bases. Germline V gene data show CDR1 as SNHLY and CDR2 as FYNNEI. This CDR3 has 16 residues. The ends lost 3 bases at V and 2 bases at J; junction bases unmatched: 5. CDR3 sequence (DNA): TGTGCCAGCAGTGAGGGACAGGGGCTACTCACAGATACGCAGTATTTT. Amino acids: CASSEGQGLLTDTQYF.

In its sample, this clone was seen a few times. The CDR3 is CASSIVVGGELFF. The CDR3 bases are TGTGCCAGTAGTATAGTAGTGGGTGGGGAGCTGTTTTTT. The gene calls are TRBV19 and TRBJ2-2; D call uncertain. Germline V lookup: CDR1 LNHDA, CDR2 SQIVND (reference sequence). Between the trimmed V and J ends, which lost 1 base and 8 bases, there was a span of 8 bases. CDR3 length: 13 residues.

The chain carries TRBV6-2 or TRBV6-3 and TRBJ2-1, with 10 bases that match TRBD2. This CDR3 comprises 14 residues. In germline, CDR1 is MNHEY, CDR2 SVGEGT. V dropped 2 bases and J dropped 8; count of bases not matched to a gene: 3. The CDR3 coding sequence is TGTGCCAGCAGTTACGCTAGCGGGGGATATGAGCAGTTCTTC. This gives the protein CASSYASGGYEQFF.

V is TRBV7-8 and J is TRBJ2-5; D may correspond to TRBD1 or TRBD2 (5 bases each). CDR3 length: 13 amino acids. V gave up 0 bases and J gave up 13 bases, with 15 bases separating them. CDR1 SGHVS and CDR2 FQNEAQ come from the germline V gene. CDR3 amino acids: CASSLAAGRLWYF. CDR3 DNA: TGTGCCAGCAGCTTAGCGGCAGGGAGATTATGGTACTTC.

This rearrangement joins TRBV9 to TRBJ2-1; maybe TRBD1 (6 bases). V lost 4 bases and J 4 bases, leaving 12 bases between the germline ends. This CDR3 contains 14 residues. Germline-derived CDR1 and CDR2 are SGDLS and YYNGEE. The CDR3 DNA reads as TGTGCCAGCAGCCCCGGGACACCGTACAATGAGCAGTTCTTC. This sequence encodes CASSPGTPYNEQFF.

The V call is TRBV4-1, the J call TRBJ2-1; 10 nucleotides align to TRBD2. Germline V gives CDR1 MGHRA, CDR2 YSYEKL. Losses at the gene ends were 5 bases for V and 4 bases for J; bases not matched to a gene: 2. The CDR3 is 14 amino acids. CDR3 sequence reads: CASSELAGYNEQFF. The CDR3 DNA follows: TGCGCCAGCAGCGAACTAGCGGGGTACAATGAGCAGTTCTTC.